This T cell receptor beta chain was found in a study of spatial heterogeneity in lung cancer. The CDR3 length is 13 residues. Germline assignment: CDR1 MNHEY and CDR2 SVGEGT. V was trimmed by 6 bases and J by 1 base, leaving 7 bases between them. Time point indicated: sample taken at primary tumor resection. There were some 70 donors, all of them untreated patients with early-stage non-small cell lung cancer. Tumor, nontumor lung or frozen PBMC supplied whole RNA, sequenced without sorting. The library protocol tagged each TCR cDNA with a unique molecular identifier. MiXCR, applied by TCRdb to the 5' RACE reads, yields one record per CDR3 protein. The repertoire includes more than 6,000 distinct CDR3 sequences, over 9.5% of them detected once, and about 23% sits in the top ten. This clonotype was seen repeatedly, ten times or more.

The chain links TRBV6-2 or TRBV6-3 to TRBJ2-4; D perhaps matches TRBD2 (5 bases). This receptor was taken from a male donor with early-stage non-small cell lung cancer. The sample here was normal lung tissue next to the tumor, taken at surgery. CDR3 bases: TGTGCCAGCAGAGGCGGGGCCAAAAACATTCAGTACTTC. Amino acid sequence: CASRGGAKNIQYF.